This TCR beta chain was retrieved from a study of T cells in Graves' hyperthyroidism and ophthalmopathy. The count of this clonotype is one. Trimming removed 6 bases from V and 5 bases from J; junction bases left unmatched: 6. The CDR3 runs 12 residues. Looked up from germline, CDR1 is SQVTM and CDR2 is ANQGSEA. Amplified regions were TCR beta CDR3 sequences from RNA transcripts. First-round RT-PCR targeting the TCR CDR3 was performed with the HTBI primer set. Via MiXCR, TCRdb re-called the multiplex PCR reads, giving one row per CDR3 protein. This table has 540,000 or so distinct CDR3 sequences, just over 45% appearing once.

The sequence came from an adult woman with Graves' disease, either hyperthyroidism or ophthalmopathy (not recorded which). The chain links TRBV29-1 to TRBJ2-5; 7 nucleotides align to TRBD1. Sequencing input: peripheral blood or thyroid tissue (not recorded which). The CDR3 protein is CSVDRDFETQYF. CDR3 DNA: TGCAGCGTCGACAGGGATTTTGAGACCCAGTACTTC.